The 19 T cell receptor beta chains below all came from one sample that was sequenced in a study of cytomegalovirus exposure and HLA in healthy donors. PCR used 60 Vbeta primers and 13 Jbeta primers. The method was immunoSEQ multiplex PCR; TCRdb's version includes in-frame clones alone and lacks a portion of them. The data contain some 130,000 clones, roughly three quarters of them singletons. Sequencing used PBMCs. The receptors stem from a man aged 25-40 years in good health and CMV-seronegative.

V gene TRBV5-4 combines with J gene TRBJ2-3; 10 bases are a match to TRBD2. Germline V gene sequence: CDR1 SGHNT, CDR2 YYREEE (reference sequence). This CDR3 contains 13 residues. The V segment lost 10 bases and the J segment 1 base; nucleotides outside the gene matches: 3. CDR3 nucleotides: TGTGCCTCCGGGACTAGCGGCACAGATACGCAGTATTTT. Its translation is CASGTSGTDTQYF.

The gene calls are TRBV7-2 and TRBJ1-5, with 7 bases aligning to TRBD1. With 4 bases clipped from V and 5 bases from J, the junction kept 5 bases outside the gene matches. This CDR3 has 14 amino acids. Looked up from germline, CDR1 is SGHTA and CDR2 is FQGNSA. CDR3 sequence (DNA): TGTGCCAGCAGCTCTTGGACAGGCGATCAGCCCCAGCATTTT. This encodes CASSSWTGDQPQHF. The whole variable domain, filled in from reference TRBV7-2 and TRBJ1-5, reads GAGVSQSPSNKVTEKGKDVELRCDPISGHTALYWYRQSLGQGLEFLIYFQGNSAPDKSGLPSDRFSAERTGGSVSTLTIQRTQQEDSAVYLCASSSWTGDQPQHFGDGTRLSIL.

The chain is built from TRBV19 and TRBJ2-3; D is perhaps TRBD1 (5 bases). The V and J ends lost 3 bases and 2 bases respectively, with 21 bases between them. Per the germline V gene, CDR1 is LNHDA and CDR2 is SQIVND (reference sequence). This CDR3 has 18 residues. CDR3 protein: CASSIQPRVGTTTDTQYF. For the CDR3, the DNA is TGTGCCAGTAGTATCCAACCCAGGGTAGGCACCACCACAGATACGCAGTATTTT.

This clone was seen only a few times. The chain combines TRBV7-9 with TRBJ1-1; the D gene is possibly TRBD1 (5 bases). The CDR3 spans 15 residues. V was trimmed by 8 bases and J by 0 bases, leaving 16 bases between them. CDR1 SEHNR and CDR2 FQNEAQ come from the germline V gene (reference sequence). CDR3 DNA sequence: TGTGCCAGCCAAAGCAGGGACTCGATGAACACTGAAGCTTTCTTT. Amino acids: CASQSRDSMNTEAFF.

The sample holds a few counts of this clone. One end of the junction varies from germline; a read error may be responsible. V and J are TRBV7-7 and TRBJ2-2, with 8 bases matching TRBD1. CDR1 and CDR2 (germline): SSHAT, FNYEAQ (reference sequence). This CDR3 has 12 amino acids. The CDR3 nucleotides are TGTGCTAGCAGCACGACAGGGGAGGAGCTGTTTTTT. This sequence encodes CASSTTGEELFF. Supplemented by reference TRBV7-7 and TRBJ2-2, the full variable domain reads GAGVSQSPRYKVTKRGQDVTLRCDPISSHATLYWYQQALGQGPEFLTYFNYEAQPDKSGLPSDRFSAERPEGSISTLTIQRTEQRDSAMYRCASSTTGEELFFGEGSRLTVL.

The chain carries TRBV7-2 and TRBJ2-1; 12 bases line up with TRBD2. This CDR3 has 17 residues. Trimming cost V 1 base and J 7 bases; bases outside gene matches: 8. Germline V gene lookup returns CDR1 SGHTA and CDR2 FQGNSA. Here the CDR3 reads CASSLGGLAGWGNEQFF. Here the CDR3 DNA reads TGTGCCAGCAGCTTAGGAGGACTAGCGGGGTGGGGGAATGAGCAGTTCTTC.

The chain employs TRBV2 and TRBJ2-3; tentatively, D is TRBD2 (6 bases). From germline, CDR1 is SNHLY and CDR2 FYNNEI. V dropped 7 bases and J dropped 3 bases, with 14 bases sitting between them. This CDR3 spans 14 amino acids. CDR3 coding DNA: TGTGCCAGCAACGGCTACCGGGGGACAGATACGCAGTATTTT. It encodes CASNGYRGTDTQYF.

The gene calls are TRBV11-2 and TRBJ2-3, with D possibly matching TRBD1 (6 bases). V shed 2 bases and J shed 6 bases, with 18 bases lying between them. The germline V gene encodes CDR1 SGHAT and CDR2 FQNNGV. CDR3 length equals 16 residues. The CDR3 reads CASSLNSRAQGDTQYF. CDR3 bases: TGTGCCAGCAGCTTAAACTCGAGGGCCCAGGGGGATACGCAGTATTTT.

V is TRBV6-1 and J is TRBJ2-7; 9 bases align to TRBD1. Germline values: CDR1 MNHNS, CDR2 SASEGT. The CDR3 has 15 residues. Unmatched junction bases numbered 7, after V lost 3 bases and J lost 4 bases. CDR3 sequence reads: CASSDAGTGRYEQYF. DNA of the CDR3: TGTGCCAGCAGTGATGCCGGGACAGGGAGGTACGAGCAGTACTTC.

V usage is TRBV10-2 and J usage is TRBJ2-2; D might be TRBD2 (6 bases). The CDR3 contains 15 residues. The germline V gene encodes CDR1 WSHSY and CDR2 SAAADI. The V end was cut by 8 bases, the J end by 1 base, with 14 bases between. The CDR3 coding sequence is TGCGCCAGCTGGGGGGAGTCTTGGAACACCGGGGAGCTGTTTTTT. Translating it yields CASWGESWNTGELFF.

The chain links TRBV5-5 to TRBJ1-2, with D perhaps matching TRBD1 (6 bases). V was clipped by 4 bases and J by 3 bases, with 13 bases between them. Germline-derived CDR1 and CDR2 are SGHKS and YYEKEE (reference sequence). The CDR3 contains 14 residues. This CDR3 reads CASSPRQADYGYTF. The CDR3 DNA reads TGTGCCAGCAGCCCCCGACAGGCGGACTATGGCTACACCTTC.

This clone was seen only once. The J gene is TRBJ2-5, the V gene TRBV19; D call uncertain. The V end lost 0 bases, the J end lost 1 base, and 6 bases lay between the germline ends. The CDR3 has 14 residues. Per the germline V gene, CDR1 is LNHDA and CDR2 is SQIVND (reference sequence). CDR3 protein: CASSIDSGQETQYF. The CDR3 DNA is TGTGCCAGTAGTATAGATTCGGGCCAAGAGACCCAGTACTTC. Complete variable domain (other parts from reference TRBV19 and TRBJ2-5): DGGITQSPKYLFRKEGQNVTLSCEQNLNHDAMYWYRQDPGQGLRLIYYSQIVNDFQKGDIAEGYSVSREKKESFPLTVTSAQKNPTAFYLCASSIDSGQETQYFGPGTRLLVL.

The chain links TRBV5-1 to TRBJ2-7, with D maybe TRBD1 (5 bases). CDR3 length equals 12 residues. The V gene lost 4 bases and the J gene lost 3 bases, with 8 bases spanning the gap. From germline, CDR1 is SGHRS and CDR2 YFSETQ. The CDR3 sequence is CASSPDSYEQYF. CDR3 DNA: TGCGCCAGCAGCCCCGACAGCTACGAGCAGTACTTC. Combining the CDR3 with reference TRBV5-1 and TRBJ2-7 gives the whole variable domain KAGVTQTPRYLIKTRGQQVTLSCSPISGHRSVSWYQQTPGQGLQFLFEYFSETQRNKGNFPGRFSGRQFSNSRSEMNVSTLELGDSALYLCASSPDSYEQYFGPGTRLTVT.

In this sample, this clone turned up once. This rearrangement joins TRBV6-5 to TRBJ1-2, with TRBD1 matching 7 bases. CDR3 length: 13 residues. Looked up from germline, CDR1 is MNHEY and CDR2 is SVGAGI. The V and J ends lost 5 bases and 6 bases, in that order; junction bases with no gene match: 6. The CDR3, as DNA: TGTGCCAGCAGTAGACAGGGAGGAGATGGCTACACCTTC. It yields the protein CASSRQGGDGYTF.

The rearrangement joins TRBV6-5 to TRBJ1-5; D is unclear. The CDR3 has 12 residues. Germline assignment: CDR1 MNHEY and CDR2 SVGAGI. Trimming cost V 5 bases and J 3 bases, with 5 bases left between them. The CDR3 nucleotides read TGTGCCAGCAGTCAGAACAATCAGCCCCAGCATTTT. Translation gives CASSQNNQPQHF.

CDR3 nucleotide sequence: TGCGCCAGCAGCGCGGGACTAGCGGGCTCTGAGTCAGATACGCAGTATTTT. Translated: CASSAGLAGSESDTQYF. The V call is TRBV5-1, the J call TRBJ2-3; 12 nucleotides align to TRBD2. Germline CDR1 is SGHRS and CDR2 is YFSETQ. The CDR3 totals 17 residues. Trimming cost V 4 bases and J 4 bases; bases outside gene matches: 10.

The J gene is TRBJ2-1, the V gene TRBV9, with D possibly being TRBD1 (6 bases). Germline assignment: CDR1 SGDLS and CDR2 YYNGEE. The V end was cut by 4 bases, the J end by 2 bases, with 13 bases between. There are 15 residues in the CDR3. The CDR3 loop reads CASSTSGHPYNEQFF. Written as DNA, the CDR3 is TGTGCCAGCAGCACCTCGGGACACCCCTACAATGAGCAGTTCTTC. The complete variable domain, with remaining parts taken from reference TRBV9 and TRBJ2-1, reads DSGVTQTPKHLITATGQRVTLRCSPRSGDLSVYWYQQSLDQGLQFLIQYYNGEERAKGNILERFSAQQFPDLHSELNLSSLELGDSALYFCASSTSGHPYNEQFFGPGTRLTVL.

This chain links TRBV2 with TRBJ2-5; D might be TRBD2 (6 bases). The V end lost 3 bases, the J end lost 4 bases, and 15 bases lay between the germline ends. CDR1 is SNHLY and CDR2 is FYNNEI in the germline V gene. The CDR3 extends over 15 amino acids. The CDR3 DNA is TGTGCCAGCAGTGATTCCCGGGTGGGAGGAGAGACCCAGTACTTC. This translates into CASSDSRVGGETQYF.

The chain uses TRBV7-8 and TRBJ2-5; possible D gene TRBD2, 5 bases. Germline values: CDR1 SGHVS, CDR2 FQNEAQ. CDR3 length equals 14 residues. Trimming took 4 bases from V and 6 from J, leaving 15 bases between them. The CDR3 spells CASSWTESGQTQYF. For the CDR3, the DNA is TGTGCCAGCAGCTGGACTGAGTCCGGGCAGACCCAGTACTTC.